This T cell receptor (beta chain) was sequenced for a study of identical twins. This clonotype was picked up a small number of times. Using its own MiXCR run on the 5' RACE reads, TCRdb lists one record per CDR3 protein. The table lists 500,000 or so distinct CDR3 sequences, roughly a fifth of them singletons. Per germline, CDR1 MNHEY and CDR2 SVGAGI. The V and J ends lost 4 bases and 4 bases, in that order; junction bases with no gene match: 8. There are 16 residues in the CDR3. The same sample was also used in a study of T cells expressing NK-cell markers.

The receptor's source is a woman between 18 and 29 years old in good health. The chain carries TRBV6-5 and TRBJ2-1, with 9 bases aligning to TRBD2. Material for sequencing was CD4+ T cells sorted from blood. The CDR3 bases are TGTGCCAGCAGTTTGCAGCGGGGGGCGGGTTACAATGAGCAGTTCTTC. Its translation: CASSLQRGAGYNEQFF.